This T cell receptor beta chain was profiled in a study of shared clonotypes between healthy human individuals. General study points: Relative to their counterparts shared across all four donors, non-shared clonotypes exhibited diminished generation probabilities.

CD4+ cells yielded CD45RA+ naive and CD45RA-negative memory subsets. Notes on this clone: Its specificity is not known.

The CDR3 consists of 15 residues. V shed 2 bases and J shed 4 bases, with 14 bases lying between them. Germline CDR1 reads KGHSH; CDR2 reads LQKENI. It was 200 to 250 ng DNA, 30,000 or so T cell genomes, that sorted-subset replicate PCRs used. Repertoires were generated with immunoSEQ multiplex PCR, while TCRdb's copy carries only in-frame clones and drops some. Of about 2.3 million clones in the sample, approximately 93% were seen once. This chain connects TRBV18 to TRBJ1-1; D is perhaps TRBD1 (6 bases). This sequence originates from a man between 18 and 35 years old in good health. Some clones in this sample may be carry-over from other donors' samples. Material: naive CD4+ T cells from PBMCs. The subset here: CD45RA+ positively selected. The CDR3, as DNA: TGTGCCAGCTCACCAGACCAGGGGAGGGGCACTGAAGCTTTCTTT. This translates into CASSPDQGRGTEAFF.